These 23 T cell receptor beta chains were all obtained from the same sample, sequenced in a study of blood T cell repertoires in COVID-19. Profiling relied on immunoSEQ multiplex PCR, and the TCRdb table lists in-frame clones only, not all of them. The sample shows 200,000 to 250,000 clones, approximately 83% of them seen only once. The sample taken for sequencing was PBMCs or T cells enriched from blood (not recorded which). These receptors originate from a woman aged 40 to 50 with acute COVID-19.

This clone was seen a handful of times. The chain joins TRBV7-8 to TRBJ1-3, with 10 bases lining up with TRBD1. Germline loops: CDR1 SGHVS, CDR2 FQNEAQ. CDR3 length: 16 amino acids. Trimming removed 5 bases from V and 4 bases from J; junction bases left unmatched: 8. CDR3 nucleotide sequence: TGTGCCAGCAGCGCGGGACAGGGGACGAGGGGAAACACCATATATTTT. The encoded protein is CASSAGQGTRGNTIYF. The full variable domain, in which reference TRBV7-8 and TRBJ1-3 provide the parts outside the CDR3, is GAGVSQSPRYKVAKRGQDVALRCDPISGHVSLFWYQQALGQGPEFLTYFQNEAQLDKSGLPSDRFFAERPEGSVSTLKIQRTQQEDSAVYLCASSAGQGTRGNTIYFGEGSWLTVV.

The chain is built from TRBV7-9 and TRBJ2-3; D gene ambiguous. Germline CDR1 and CDR2: SEHNR and FQNEAQ (reference sequence). The length of the CDR3 is 14 residues. V lost 5 bases to trimming and J lost 0 bases, with 9 bases between them. The CDR3 coding sequence is TGTGCCAGCAGCCCCACAGCTAGCACAGATACGCAGTATTTT. Encoded protein: CASSPTASTDTQYF. The variable domain in full, completed from reference TRBV7-9 and TRBJ2-3, reads DTGVSQNPRHKITKRGQNVTFRCDPISEHNRLYWYRQTLGQGPEFLTYFQNEAQLEKSRLLSDRFSAERPKGSFSTLEIQRTEQGDSAMYLCASSPTASTDTQYFGPGTRLTVL.

The V and J genes are TRBV6-2 or TRBV6-3 and TRBJ1-5; 7 bases map to TRBD1. Germline V CDR1 and CDR2: MNHEY, SVGEGT. Unmatched junction bases numbered 8, after V lost 4 bases and J lost 2 bases. CDR3 length: 16 amino acids. As DNA, the CDR3 is TGTGCCAGCAGTTCCCCCTGGACAGGTGGCAATCAGCCCCAGCATTTT. It is translated as CASSSPWTGGNQPQHF.

This chain joins TRBV28 and TRBJ2-7, with a weak D call TRBD1 (7 bases). Trimming stripped 11 bases from V and 4 bases from J, with 24 bases between. The CDR3 has 15 residues. Germline CDR1 reads MDHEN; CDR2 reads SYDVKM. The CDR3 reads CAGSGGGPLSYEQYF. Here the CDR3 DNA reads TGTGCCGGTTCAGGGGGAGGCCCGCTCTCTTACGAGCAGTACTTC.

This clone was detected only a few times. This chain joins TRBV19 and TRBJ1-2; D gene uncertain. The CDR3 covers 13 residues. The V gene lost 6 bases and the J gene lost 5 bases, with 13 bases spanning the gap. From germline, CDR1 is LNHDA and CDR2 SQIVND (reference sequence). CDR3 residues: CASRSGSGYGYTF. As DNA, the CDR3 is TGTGCCAGTAGATCCGGTTCCGGTTATGGCTACACCTTC.

The genes are TRBV4-1 and TRBJ2-1; 8 bases are shared with TRBD1. The CDR3 spans 15 residues. Germline V gene lookup returns CDR1 MGHRA and CDR2 YSYEKL. V lost 6 bases to trimming and J lost 4 bases; unmatched junction nucleotides: 8. CDR3 region: CASSVLTGAYNEQFF. The CDR3 DNA reads TGCGCCAGCAGTGTCCTGACAGGGGCGTACAATGAGCAGTTCTTC.

In this sample, this clone turned up a few times. The J gene is TRBJ2-7, the V gene TRBV9; 11 positions match TRBD1. The germline CDR1 and CDR2 sequences are SGDLS and YYNGEE. The CDR3 length is 15 residues. V lost 0 bases to trimming and J lost 4 bases; unmatched junction nucleotides: 3. The CDR3 DNA reads TGTGCCAGCAGCGTAGCAGGGACAGGGGGATACGAGCAGTACTTC. Residues: CASSVAGTGGYEQYF.

The V gene is TRBV7-2, the J gene TRBJ2-1; 8 nucleotides agree with TRBD2. The CDR3 is made up of 16 amino acids. Germline assignment: CDR1 SGHTA and CDR2 FQGNSA. The junction had 7 bases not matched to a gene; V was cut back by 5 bases and J by 1 base. CDR3 amino acids: CASSIAAGASYNEQFF. The CDR3 DNA reads TGTGCCAGCAGCATCGCAGCGGGAGCGTCCTACAATGAGCAGTTCTTC.

The table lists this clone with a few counts. This chain joins TRBV6-6 and TRBJ2-1; 8 nucleotides align to TRBD2. Looked up from germline, CDR1 is MNHNY and CDR2 is SVGAGI (reference sequence). Unmatched junction bases numbered 4, after V lost 0 bases and J lost 6 bases. The CDR3 has 15 amino acids. CDR3 sequence reads: CASSYSAGGSNEQFF. The CDR3 nucleotides read TGTGCCAGCAGTTACTCGGCGGGAGGAAGCAATGAGCAGTTCTTC.

This clone was detected only a few times. V gene TRBV25-1 combines with J gene TRBJ1-1, with D possibly being TRBD1 (6 bases). The V and J ends lost 3 bases and 4 bases respectively, with 15 bases between them. There are 15 residues in the CDR3. Looked up from germline, CDR1 is MGHDK and CDR2 is SYGVNS. The CDR3 DNA follows: TGTGCCAGCAGTGACCCCTTAGGGGGGGTCACTGAAGCTTTCTTT. Encoded protein: CASSDPLGGVTEAFF.

The rearrangement links TRBV6-2 or TRBV6-3 to TRBJ1-5; maybe TRBD1 (5 bases). Germline V gene lookup returns CDR1 MNHEY and CDR2 SVGEGT. The CDR3 loop spans 18 amino acids. V lost 5 bases, J lost 4 bases, and 24 bases lay in between. The chain's CDR3 is CASSDIALWGRHNQPQHF. Here the CDR3 DNA reads TGTGCCAGCAGTGACATTGCCCTGTGGGGCAGGCATAATCAGCCCCAGCATTTT.

The chain is built from TRBV15 and TRBJ2-1; TRBD1 matches at 9 bases. Germline-derived CDR1 and CDR2 are LNHNV and YYDKDF (reference sequence). This CDR3 is built from 19 residues. V shed 6 bases and J 0 bases; nucleotides not matched to a gene: 15. CDR3 sequence reads: CATRPSGQGMGGSYNEQFF. The CDR3 DNA follows: TGTGCCACCAGACCCTCCGGACAGGGGATGGGGGGCTCCTACAATGAGCAGTTCTTC.

The chain joins TRBV18 to TRBJ2-6; D is possibly TRBD1 (5 bases). There are 18 residues in the CDR3. Germline CDR1 is KGHSH and CDR2 is LQKENI. V was pared by 3 bases and J by 0 bases, with 15 bases between. The CDR3 nucleotides are TGTGCCAGCTCACCTCAGGCCACAGGTATCTCTGGGGCCAACGTCCTGACTTTC. Protein product: CASSPQATGISGANVLTF.

This clone was detected only once. V usage is TRBV19 and J usage is TRBJ2-1; 16 nucleotides line up with TRBD2. V shed 4 bases and J 7 bases; nucleotides not matched to a gene: 1. Germline V gene data show CDR1 as LNHDA and CDR2 as SQIVND (reference sequence). The CDR3 has 15 amino acids. The DNA for the CDR3 is TGTGCCAGTAGTACGGGACTAGCGGGAGGGAATGAGCAGTTCTTC. Its translation: CASSTGLAGGNEQFF.

This sequence joins TRBV29-1 and TRBJ2-5; 10 bases line up with TRBD1. Germline assignment: CDR1 SQVTM and CDR2 ANQGSEA. CDR3 length: 13 amino acids. V was clipped by 6 bases and J by 5 bases; unmatched bases: 6. The DNA of the CDR3 is TGCAGCGTGACAGGGGGCGCGGGTGAGACCCAGTACTTC. It codes for CSVTGGAGETQYF.

In this sample, this clone turned up a few times. The rearrangement uses TRBV5-8 and TRBJ2-3, with TRBD2 as a possible D gene (5 bases). Germline loops: CDR1 SGHTS, CDR2 YDEGEE. CDR3 length: 16 amino acids. Trimming left V 2 bases short and J 2 bases short, with 15 bases between. The CDR3 region is CASSFRGSGVTDTQYF. As DNA, the CDR3 is TGTGCCAGCAGCTTTAGAGGGAGTGGGGTCACAGATACGCAGTATTTT.

This chain connects TRBV3-1 (or the pseudogene TRBV3-2) to TRBJ2-1; TRBD2 agrees at 8 bases. Trimming took 5 bases from V and 4 from J; bases not matched to a gene: 19. The CDR3 is 19 amino acids. The germline gives CDR1 LGHDT, CDR2 YNNKEL (reference sequence). CDR3 DNA sequence: TGTGCCAGCAGCTCCGGGGGGTCCAGACCGGGACTAGTTTACAATGAGCAGTTCTTC. This translates into CASSSGGSRPGLVYNEQFF.

This clone was picked up a small number of times. V is TRBV7-6 and J is TRBJ1-2; 7 bases map to TRBD1. The CDR3 consists of 11 residues. Germline lookup yields CDR1 SGHVS and CDR2 FNYEAQ. Trimming removed 9 bases from V and 3 bases from J; junction bases left unmatched: 1. CDR3 sequence: CASGTDYGYTF. The CDR3 DNA is TGTGCCAGTGGGACAGACTATGGCTACACCTTC.

This chain links TRBV27 with TRBJ1-2, with 8 bases matching TRBD1. The germline gives CDR1 MNHEY, CDR2 SMNVEV (reference sequence). The CDR3 covers 13 residues. V gave up 8 bases and J gave up 7 bases; unmatched junction bases: 9. The DNA for the CDR3 is TGTGCCAGCGCAAAGGGTGACAGGGGTGGCTACACCTTC. This encodes CASAKGDRGGYTF.

J is TRBJ1-2 and V is TRBV10-3, with unresolved D. Deletions cut 2 bases from V and 1 base from J, with 14 bases between. CDR3 length: 16 amino acids. Germline CDR1 reads ENHRY; CDR2 reads SYGVKD. In nucleotides, the CDR3 is TGTGCCATCAGTGAGCCTAGCCTACGGAGTAACTATGGCTACACCTTC. It translates to CAISEPSLRSNYGYTF.

The V and J genes are TRBV19 and TRBJ1-1, with D possibly matching TRBD1 (6 bases). Germline V gives CDR1 LNHDA, CDR2 SQIVND (reference sequence). V was cut by 3 bases and J by 1 base, with 9 bases left in between. The CDR3 consists of 14 residues. CDR3: CASSIQTGNTEAFF. As DNA, the CDR3 is TGTGCCAGTAGTATCCAGACAGGGAACACTGAAGCTTTCTTT.

The chain carries TRBV15 and TRBJ2-2, with D perhaps TRBD2 (5 bases). V dropped 0 bases and J dropped 3 bases, with 5 bases sitting between them. This CDR3 spans 14 amino acids. Germline V gene lookup returns CDR1 LNHNV and CDR2 YYDKDF (reference sequence). Written as DNA, the CDR3 is TGTGCCACCAGCAGAGAGGGAGACACCGGGGAGCTGTTTTTT. Residues: CATSREGDTGELFF.

The CDR3, as DNA: TGTGCCAGCAGCCCAACCTCTATGTACGAGCAGTACTTC. This sequence encodes CASSPTSMYEQYF. The rearrangement joins TRBV5-5 to TRBJ2-7; D is unresolved. The CDR3 contains 13 residues. V dropped 4 bases and J dropped 4 bases, with 12 bases sitting between them. Germline-derived CDR1 and CDR2 are SGHKS and YYEKEE (reference sequence).